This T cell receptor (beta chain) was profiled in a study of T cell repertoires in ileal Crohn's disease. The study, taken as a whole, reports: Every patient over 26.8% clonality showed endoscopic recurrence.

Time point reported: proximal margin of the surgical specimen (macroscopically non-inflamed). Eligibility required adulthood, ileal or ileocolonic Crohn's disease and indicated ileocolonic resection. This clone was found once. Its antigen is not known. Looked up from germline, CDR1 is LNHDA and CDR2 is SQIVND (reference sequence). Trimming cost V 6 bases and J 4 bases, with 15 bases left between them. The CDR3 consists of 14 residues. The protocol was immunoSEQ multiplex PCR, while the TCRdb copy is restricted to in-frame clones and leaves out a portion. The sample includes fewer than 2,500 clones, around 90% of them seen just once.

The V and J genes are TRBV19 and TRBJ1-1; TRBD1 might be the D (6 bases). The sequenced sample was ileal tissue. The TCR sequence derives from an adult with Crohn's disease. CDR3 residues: CASRKITGTTEAFF. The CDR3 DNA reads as TGTGCCAGTAGGAAAATAACAGGGACCACTGAAGCTTTCTTT.